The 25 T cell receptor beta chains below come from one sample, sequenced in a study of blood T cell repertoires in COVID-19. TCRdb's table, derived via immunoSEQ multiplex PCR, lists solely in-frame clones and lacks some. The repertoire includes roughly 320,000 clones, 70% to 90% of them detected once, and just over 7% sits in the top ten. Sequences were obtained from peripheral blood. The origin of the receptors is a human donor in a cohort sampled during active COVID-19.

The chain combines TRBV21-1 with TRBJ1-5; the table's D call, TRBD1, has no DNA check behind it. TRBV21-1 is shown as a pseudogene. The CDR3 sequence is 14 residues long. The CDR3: CASRGQGSNQPQHF. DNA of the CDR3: TGTGCCAGCAGGGGACAGGGAAGCAATCAGCCCCAGCATTTT.

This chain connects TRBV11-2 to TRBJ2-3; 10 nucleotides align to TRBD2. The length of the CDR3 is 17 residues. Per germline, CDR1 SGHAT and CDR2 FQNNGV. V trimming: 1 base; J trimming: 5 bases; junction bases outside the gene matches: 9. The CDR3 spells CASSLVLAGARGDTQYF. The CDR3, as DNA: TGTGCCAGCAGCTTAGTTCTAGCGGGGGCTCGTGGAGATACGCAGTATTTT.

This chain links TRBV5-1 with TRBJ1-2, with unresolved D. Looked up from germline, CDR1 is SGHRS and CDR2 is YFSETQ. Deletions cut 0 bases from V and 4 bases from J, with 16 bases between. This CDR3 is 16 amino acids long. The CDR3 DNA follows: TGCGCCAGCAGCTTGGGGCGGGCAGCTCAGGTCTATGGCTACACCTTC. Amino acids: CASSLGRAAQVYGYTF.

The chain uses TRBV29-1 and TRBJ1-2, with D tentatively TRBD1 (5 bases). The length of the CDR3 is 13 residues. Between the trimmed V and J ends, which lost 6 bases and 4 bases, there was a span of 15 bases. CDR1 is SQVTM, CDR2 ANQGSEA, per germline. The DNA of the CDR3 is TGCAGCGTCCGGGGGGGATGGGGCTATGGCTACACCTTC. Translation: CSVRGGWGYGYTF.

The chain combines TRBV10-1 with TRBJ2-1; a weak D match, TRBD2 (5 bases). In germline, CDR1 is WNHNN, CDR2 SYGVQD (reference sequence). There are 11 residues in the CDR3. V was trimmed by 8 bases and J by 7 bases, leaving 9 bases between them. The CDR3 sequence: CASRRGNEQFF. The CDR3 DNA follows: TGCGCCAGCCGTCGGGGAAATGAGCAGTTCTTC.

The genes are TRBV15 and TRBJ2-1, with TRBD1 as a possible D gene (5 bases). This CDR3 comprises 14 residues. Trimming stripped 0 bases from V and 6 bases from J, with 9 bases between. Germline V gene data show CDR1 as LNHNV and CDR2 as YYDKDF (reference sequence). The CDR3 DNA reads TGTGCCACCAGCAGAGAGAAGGGGTTCAATGAGCAGTTCTTC. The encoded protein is CATSREKGFNEQFF. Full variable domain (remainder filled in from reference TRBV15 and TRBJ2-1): DAMVIQNPRYQVTQFGKPVTLSCSQTLNHNVMYWYQQKSSQAPKLLFHYYDKDFNNEADTPDNFQSRRPNTSFCFLDIRSPGLGDTAMYLCATSREKGFNEQFFGPGTRLTVL.

The CDR3 spells CASSKGPNEKLFF. The CDR3 nucleotides read TGTGCCAGCAGCAAGGGGCCTAATGAAAAACTGTTTTTT. J is TRBJ1-4 and V is TRBV6-4; weak D call: TRBD1 (5 bases). This CDR3 is built from 13 residues. Looked up from germline, CDR1 is MRHNA and CDR2 is SNTAGT. With 6 bases removed from V and 3 bases from J, the gap between germline ends came to 8 bases.

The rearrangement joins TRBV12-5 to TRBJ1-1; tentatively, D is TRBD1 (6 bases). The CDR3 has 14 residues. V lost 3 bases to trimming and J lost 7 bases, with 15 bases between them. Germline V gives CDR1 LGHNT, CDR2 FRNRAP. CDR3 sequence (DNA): TGTGCTAGTGGTTTAGGGGGGGCCGGGAGTGAAGCTTTCTTT. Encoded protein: CASGLGGAGSEAFF.

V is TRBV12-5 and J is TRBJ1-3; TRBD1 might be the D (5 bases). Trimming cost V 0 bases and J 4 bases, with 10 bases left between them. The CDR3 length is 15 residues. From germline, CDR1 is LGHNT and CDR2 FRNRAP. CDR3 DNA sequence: TGTGCTAGTGGTTTGGTGACAGCGGGAGGAAACACCATATATTTT. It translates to CASGLVTAGGNTIYF.

The CDR3 sequence: CASSENSLVAEQFF. The CDR3 nucleotides read TGTGCCAGCAGTGAAAATTCCCTGGTAGCTGAGCAGTTCTTC. The chain links TRBV25-1 to TRBJ2-1; unclear D gene. V lost 2 bases and J 9 bases, leaving 14 bases between the germline ends. The germline CDR1 and CDR2 sequences are MGHDK and SYGVNS. The CDR3 runs to 14 residues. The full variable domain, its missing parts supplied by reference TRBV25-1 and TRBJ2-1, is EADIYQTPRYLVIGTGKKITLECSQTMGHDKMYWYQQDPGMELHLIHYSYGVNSTEKGDLSSESTVSRIRTEHFPLTLESARPSHTSQYLCASSENSLVAEQFFGPGTRLTVL.

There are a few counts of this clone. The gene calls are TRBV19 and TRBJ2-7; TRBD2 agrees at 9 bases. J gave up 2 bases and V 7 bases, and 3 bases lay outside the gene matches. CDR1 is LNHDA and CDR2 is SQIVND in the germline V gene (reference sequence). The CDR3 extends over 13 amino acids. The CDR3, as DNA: TGTGCCAGTAAGGCGGGGGGGACCTACGAGCAGTACTTC. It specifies CASKAGGTYEQYF.

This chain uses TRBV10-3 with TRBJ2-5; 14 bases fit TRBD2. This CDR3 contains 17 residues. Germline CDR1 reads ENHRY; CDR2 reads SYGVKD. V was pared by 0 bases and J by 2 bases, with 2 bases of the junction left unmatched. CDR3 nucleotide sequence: TGTGCCATCAGTGAGTCCGGGACTAGCGGGGGTCAAGAGACCCAGTACTTC. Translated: CAISESGTSGGQETQYF.

The CDR3 region has the DNA TGTGCCAGCAGCTTGGAAGGGTTGCGACCGCGGGACGAGACCCAGTACTTC. It is translated as CASSLEGLRPRDETQYF. The chain links TRBV5-6 to TRBJ2-5, with TRBD2 as a possible D gene (6 bases). The CDR3 runs 17 residues. Germline loops: CDR1 SGHDT, CDR2 YYEEEE. Trimming pared 0 bases from V and 5 bases from J, leaving 20 bases between.

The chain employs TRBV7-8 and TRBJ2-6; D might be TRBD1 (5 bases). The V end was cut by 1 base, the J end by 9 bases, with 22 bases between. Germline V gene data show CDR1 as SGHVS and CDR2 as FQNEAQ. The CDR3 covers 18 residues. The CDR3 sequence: CASSLESQGSSGVNVLTF. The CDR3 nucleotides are TGTGCCAGCAGCTTAGAAAGTCAGGGTAGCTCTGGAGTCAACGTCCTGACTTTC. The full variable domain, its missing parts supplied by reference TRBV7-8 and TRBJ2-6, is GAGVSQSPRYKVAKRGQDVALRCDPISGHVSLFWYQQALGQGPEFLTYFQNEAQLDKSGLPSDRFFAERPEGSVSTLKIQRTQQEDSAVYLCASSLESQGSSGVNVLTFGAGSRLTVL.

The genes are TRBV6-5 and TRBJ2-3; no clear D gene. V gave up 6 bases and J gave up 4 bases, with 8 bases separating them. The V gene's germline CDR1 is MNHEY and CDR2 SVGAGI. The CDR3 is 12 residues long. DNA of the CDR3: TGTGCCAGCAGCCGCCTAGCAGATACGCAGTATTTT. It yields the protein CASSRLADTQYF.

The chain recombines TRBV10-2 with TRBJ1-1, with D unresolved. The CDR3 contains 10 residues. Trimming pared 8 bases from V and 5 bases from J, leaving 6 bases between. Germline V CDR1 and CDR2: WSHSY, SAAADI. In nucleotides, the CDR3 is TGCGCCAGCCGAGAAACTGAAGCTTTCTTT. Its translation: CASRETEAFF.

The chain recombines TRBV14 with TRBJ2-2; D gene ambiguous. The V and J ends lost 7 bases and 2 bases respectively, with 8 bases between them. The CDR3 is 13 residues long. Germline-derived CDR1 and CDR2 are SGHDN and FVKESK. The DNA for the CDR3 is TGTGCCAGCATCTCTAAAAACACCGGGGAGCTGTTTTTT. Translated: CASISKNTGELFF.

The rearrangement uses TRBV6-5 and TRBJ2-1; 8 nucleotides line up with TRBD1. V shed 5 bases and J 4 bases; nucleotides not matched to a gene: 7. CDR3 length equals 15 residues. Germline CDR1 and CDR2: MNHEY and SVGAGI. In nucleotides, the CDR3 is TGTGCCAGCAGTAAGACAGGGGCCTTATACAATGAGCAGTTCTTC. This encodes CASSKTGALYNEQFF.

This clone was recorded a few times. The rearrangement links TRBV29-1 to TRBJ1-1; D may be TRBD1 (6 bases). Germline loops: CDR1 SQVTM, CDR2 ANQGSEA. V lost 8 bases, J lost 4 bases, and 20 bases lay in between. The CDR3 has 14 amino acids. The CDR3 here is CSSSGGALGTEAFF. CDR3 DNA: TGCAGCTCCTCGGGGGGGGCCTTGGGCACTGAAGCTTTCTTT.

Here the CDR3 DNA reads TGTGCCTGGAGATACCGGGACAGGGGGAATGGCTACACCTTC. Encoded protein: CAWRYRDRGNGYTF. The V gene is TRBV30, the J gene TRBJ1-2; 11 nucleotides agree with TRBD1. The CDR3 loop spans 14 amino acids. V lost 3 bases and J lost 6; bases outside the gene matches: 6. Per germline, CDR1 GTSNPN and CDR2 SVGIG (reference sequence).

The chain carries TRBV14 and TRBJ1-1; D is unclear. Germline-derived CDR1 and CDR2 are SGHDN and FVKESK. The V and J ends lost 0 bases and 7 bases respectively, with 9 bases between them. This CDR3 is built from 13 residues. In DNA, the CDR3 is TGTGCCAGCAGCCAAGATCCCAGGCTTGAAGCTTTCTTT. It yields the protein CASSQDPRLEAFF. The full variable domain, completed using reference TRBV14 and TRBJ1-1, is EAGVTQFPSHSVIEKGQTVTLRCDPISGHDNLYWYRRVMGKEIKFLLHFVKESKQDESGMPNNRFLAERTGGTYSTLKVQPAELEDSGVYFCASSQDPRLEAFFGQGTRLTVV.

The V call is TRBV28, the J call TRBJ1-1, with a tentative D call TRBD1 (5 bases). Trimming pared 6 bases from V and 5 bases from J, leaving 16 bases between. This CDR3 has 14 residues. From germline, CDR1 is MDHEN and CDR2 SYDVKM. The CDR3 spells CASSALGGGTEAFF. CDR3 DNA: TGTGCCAGCAGCGCCCTTGGGGGGGGTACTGAAGCTTTCTTT.

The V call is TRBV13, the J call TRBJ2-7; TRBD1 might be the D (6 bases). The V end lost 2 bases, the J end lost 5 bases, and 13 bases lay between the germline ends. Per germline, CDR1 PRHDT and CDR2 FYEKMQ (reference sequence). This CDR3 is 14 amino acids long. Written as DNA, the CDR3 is TGTGCCAGCAGCTTATCAAGGGGGTTCAACGAGCAGTACTTC. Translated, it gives CASSLSRGFNEQYF.

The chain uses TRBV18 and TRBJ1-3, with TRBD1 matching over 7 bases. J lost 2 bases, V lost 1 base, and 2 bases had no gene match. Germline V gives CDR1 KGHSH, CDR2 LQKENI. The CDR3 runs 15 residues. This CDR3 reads CASSPLDRAGNTIYF. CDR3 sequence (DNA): TGTGCCAGCTCACCACTAGACAGGGCTGGAAACACCATATATTTT.

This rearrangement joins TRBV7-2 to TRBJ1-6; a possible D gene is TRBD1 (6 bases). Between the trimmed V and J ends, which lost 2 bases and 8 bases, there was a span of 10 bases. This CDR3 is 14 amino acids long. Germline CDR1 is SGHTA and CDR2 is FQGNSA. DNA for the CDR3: TGTGCCAGCAGCTTAACAGGGTTAGATTCACCCCTCCACTTT. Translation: CASSLTGLDSPLHF.